The source of this T cell receptor (beta chain) is a study of T cell changes during pregnancy in multiple sclerosis. V was cut by 3 bases and J by 4 bases, with 17 bases left in between. CDR3 length equals 15 residues. The germline V gene encodes CDR1 SGHTS and CDR2 YDEGEE. The table came from immunoSEQ multiplex PCR; TCRdb's copy has only in-frame clones and leaves some out. This repertoire shows fewer than 70,000 clones, more than 90% found once; its top ten account for 1.4%. The V gene is TRBV5-8, the J gene TRBJ2-7; maybe TRBD2 (5 bases). This clonotype was obtained from a female donor with multiple sclerosis, enrolled in a pregnancy study. The source was peripheral blood, collected in the second trimester of pregnancy. DNA of the CDR3: TGTGCCAGCAGCTCCGTCCGGGATAGATCGTACGAGCAGTACTTC. Its translation is CASSSVRDRSYEQYF.